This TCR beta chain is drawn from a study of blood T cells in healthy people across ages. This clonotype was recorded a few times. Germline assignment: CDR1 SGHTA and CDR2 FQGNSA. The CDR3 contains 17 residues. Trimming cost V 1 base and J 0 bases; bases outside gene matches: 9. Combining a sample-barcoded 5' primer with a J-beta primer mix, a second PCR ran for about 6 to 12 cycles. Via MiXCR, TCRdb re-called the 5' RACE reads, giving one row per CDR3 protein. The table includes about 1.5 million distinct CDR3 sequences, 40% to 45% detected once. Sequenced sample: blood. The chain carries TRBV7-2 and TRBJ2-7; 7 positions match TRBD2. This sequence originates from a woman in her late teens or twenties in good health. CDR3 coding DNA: TGTGCCAGCAGCTTAGTTGGCCTAGCGGCCAACTCCTACGAGCAGTACTTC. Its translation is CASSLVGLAANSYEQYF. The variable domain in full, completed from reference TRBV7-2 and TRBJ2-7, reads GAGVSQSPSNKVTEKGKDVELRCDPISGHTALYWYRQSLGQGLEFLIYFQGNSAPDKSGLPSDRFSAERTGGSVSTLTIQRTQQEDSAVYLCASSLVGLAANSYEQYFGPGTRLTVT.